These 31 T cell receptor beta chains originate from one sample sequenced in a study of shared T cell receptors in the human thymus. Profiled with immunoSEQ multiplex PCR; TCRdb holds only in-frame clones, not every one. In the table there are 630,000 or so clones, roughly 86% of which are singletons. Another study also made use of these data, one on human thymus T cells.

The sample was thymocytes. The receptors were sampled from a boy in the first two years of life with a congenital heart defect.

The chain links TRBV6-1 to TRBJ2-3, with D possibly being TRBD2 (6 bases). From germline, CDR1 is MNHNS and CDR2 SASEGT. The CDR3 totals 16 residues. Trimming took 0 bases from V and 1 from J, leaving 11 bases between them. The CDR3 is CASSEAGDLGTDTQYF. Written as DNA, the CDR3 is TGTGCCAGCAGTGAAGCGGGGGACTTGGGCACAGATACGCAGTATTTT.

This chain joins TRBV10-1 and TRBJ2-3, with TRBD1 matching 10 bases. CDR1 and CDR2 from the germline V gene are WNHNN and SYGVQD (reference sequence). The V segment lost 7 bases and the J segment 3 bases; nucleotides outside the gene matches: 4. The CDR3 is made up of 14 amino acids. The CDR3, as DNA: TGCGCCAGCAAGCCGGGACAGGGGACAGATACGCAGTATTTT. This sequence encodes CASKPGQGTDTQYF.

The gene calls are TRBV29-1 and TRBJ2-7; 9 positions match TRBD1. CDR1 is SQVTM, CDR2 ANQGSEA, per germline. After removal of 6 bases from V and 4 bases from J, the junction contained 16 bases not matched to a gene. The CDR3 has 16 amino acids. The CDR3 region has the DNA TGCAGCGTAGGGACAGGGTTTTCCCCGTTCCAATACGAGCAGTACTTC. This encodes CSVGTGFSPFQYEQYF.

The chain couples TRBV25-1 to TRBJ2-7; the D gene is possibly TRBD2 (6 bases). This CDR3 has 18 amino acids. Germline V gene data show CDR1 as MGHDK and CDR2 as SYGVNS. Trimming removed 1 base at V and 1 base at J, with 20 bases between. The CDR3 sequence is CASSEFAMVPGTSYEQYF. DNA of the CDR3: TGTGCCAGCAGTGAATTCGCCATGGTACCGGGGACTTCCTACGAGCAGTACTTC.

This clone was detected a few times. The CDR3 DNA follows: TGTGCCAGCAGCCGAGACAGGGCCTGGGGGCAGTACTTC. As protein: CASSRDRAWGQYF. V gene TRBV14 combines with J gene TRBJ2-7, with 7 bases lining up with TRBD1. CDR1 and CDR2 from the germline V gene are SGHDN and FVKESK. V gave up 4 bases and J gave up 9 bases; unmatched junction bases: 9. The CDR3 is 13 amino acids.

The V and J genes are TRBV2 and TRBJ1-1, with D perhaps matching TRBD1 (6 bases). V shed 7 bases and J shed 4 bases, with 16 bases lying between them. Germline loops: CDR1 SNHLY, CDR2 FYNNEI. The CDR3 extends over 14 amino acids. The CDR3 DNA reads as TGTGCCAGCATGGCCCCCAGGGGAAGCACTGAAGCTTTCTTT. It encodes CASMAPRGSTEAFF.

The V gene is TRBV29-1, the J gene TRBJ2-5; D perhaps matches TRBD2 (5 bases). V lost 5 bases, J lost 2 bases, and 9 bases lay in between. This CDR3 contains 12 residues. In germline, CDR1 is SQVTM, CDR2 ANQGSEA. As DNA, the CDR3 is TGCAGCGTTCCGGGGAAACAAGAGACCCAGTACTTC. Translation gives CSVPGKQETQYF. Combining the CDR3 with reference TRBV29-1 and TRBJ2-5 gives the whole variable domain SAVISQKPSRDICQRGTSLTIQCQVDSQVTMMFWYRQQPGQSLTLIATANQGSEATYESGFVIDKFPISRPNLTFSTLTVSNMSPEDSSIYLCSVPGKQETQYFGPGTRLLVL.

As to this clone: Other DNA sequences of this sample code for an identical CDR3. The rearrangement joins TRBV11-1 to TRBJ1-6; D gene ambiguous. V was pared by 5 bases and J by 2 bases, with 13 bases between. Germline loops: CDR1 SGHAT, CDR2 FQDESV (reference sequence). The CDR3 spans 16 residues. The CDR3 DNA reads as TGTGCCAGCAGCAAGAGGAGGCATCCCTATAATTCACCCCTCCACTTT. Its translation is CASSKRRHPYNSPLHF.

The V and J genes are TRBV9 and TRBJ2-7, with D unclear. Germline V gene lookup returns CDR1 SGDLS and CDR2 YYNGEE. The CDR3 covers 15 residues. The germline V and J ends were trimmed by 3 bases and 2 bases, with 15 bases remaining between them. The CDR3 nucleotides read TGTGCCAGCAGCGCAAAATCCGGGTCACCCTACGAGCAGTACTTC. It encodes CASSAKSGSPYEQYF.

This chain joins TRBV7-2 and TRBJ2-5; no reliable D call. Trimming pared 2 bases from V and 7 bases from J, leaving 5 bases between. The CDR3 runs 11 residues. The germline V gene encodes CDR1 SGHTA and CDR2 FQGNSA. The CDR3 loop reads CASSLSVTQYF. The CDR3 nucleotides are TGTGCCAGCAGCTTATCAGTGACCCAGTACTTC.

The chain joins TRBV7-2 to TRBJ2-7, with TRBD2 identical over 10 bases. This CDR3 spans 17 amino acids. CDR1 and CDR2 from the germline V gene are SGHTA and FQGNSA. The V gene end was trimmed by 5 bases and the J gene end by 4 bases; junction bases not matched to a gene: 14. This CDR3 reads CASSPSGKAGGRYEQYF. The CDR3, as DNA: TGTGCCAGCAGCCCAAGCGGAAAAGCGGGAGGGCGTTACGAGCAGTACTTC.

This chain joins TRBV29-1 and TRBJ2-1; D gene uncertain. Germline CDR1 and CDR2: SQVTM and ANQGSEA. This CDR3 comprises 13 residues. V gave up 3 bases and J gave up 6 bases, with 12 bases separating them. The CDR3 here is CSVDDTFSNEQFF. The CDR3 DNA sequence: TGCAGCGTTGACGACACGTTCTCCAATGAGCAGTTCTTC.

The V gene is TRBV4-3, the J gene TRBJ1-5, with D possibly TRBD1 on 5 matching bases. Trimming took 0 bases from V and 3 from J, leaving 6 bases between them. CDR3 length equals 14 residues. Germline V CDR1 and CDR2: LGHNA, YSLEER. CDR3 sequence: CASSQDRANQPQHF. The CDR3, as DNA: TGCGCCAGCAGCCAAGACAGGGCCAATCAGCCCCAGCATTTT.

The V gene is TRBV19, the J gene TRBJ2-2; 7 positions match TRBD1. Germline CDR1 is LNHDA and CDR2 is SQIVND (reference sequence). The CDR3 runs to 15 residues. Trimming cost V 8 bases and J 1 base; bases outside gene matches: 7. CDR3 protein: CASDLGTVNTGELFF. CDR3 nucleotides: TGTGCCAGTGATCTAGGGACAGTGAACACCGGGGAGCTGTTTTTT.

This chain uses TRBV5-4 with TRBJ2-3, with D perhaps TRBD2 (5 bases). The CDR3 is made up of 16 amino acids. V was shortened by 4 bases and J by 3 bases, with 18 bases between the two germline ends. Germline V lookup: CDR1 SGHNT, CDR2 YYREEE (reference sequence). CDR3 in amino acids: CASSLLDSEQTDTQYF. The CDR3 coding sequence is TGTGCCAGCAGCCTGTTGGACTCGGAGCAAACAGATACGCAGTATTTT.

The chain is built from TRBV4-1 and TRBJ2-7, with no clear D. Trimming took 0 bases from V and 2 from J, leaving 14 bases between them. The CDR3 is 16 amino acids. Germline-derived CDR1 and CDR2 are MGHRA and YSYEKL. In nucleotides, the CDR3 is TGCGCCAGCAGCCAAGATCACACTAAAAGACCCTACGAGCAGTACTTC. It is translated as CASSQDHTKRPYEQYF.

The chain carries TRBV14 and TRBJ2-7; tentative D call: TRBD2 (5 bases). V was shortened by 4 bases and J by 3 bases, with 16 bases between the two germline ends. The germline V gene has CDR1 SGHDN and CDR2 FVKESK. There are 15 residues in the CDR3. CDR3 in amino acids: CASSLRRDWGYEQYF. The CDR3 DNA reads TGTGCCAGCAGCCTCCGACGGGATTGGGGCTACGAGCAGTACTTC.

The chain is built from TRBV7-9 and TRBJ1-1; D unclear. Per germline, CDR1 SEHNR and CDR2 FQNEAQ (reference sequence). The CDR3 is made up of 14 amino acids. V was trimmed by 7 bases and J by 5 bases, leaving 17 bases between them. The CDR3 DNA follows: TGTGCCAGCACCGTCATTGGGTTGAGGACTGAAGCTTTCTTT. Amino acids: CASTVIGLRTEAFF.

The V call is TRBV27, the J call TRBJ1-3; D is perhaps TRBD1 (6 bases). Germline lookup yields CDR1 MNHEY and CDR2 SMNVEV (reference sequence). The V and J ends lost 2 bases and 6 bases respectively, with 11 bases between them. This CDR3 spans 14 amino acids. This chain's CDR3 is CASSLRAGVNTIYF. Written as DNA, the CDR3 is TGTGCCAGCAGTTTAAGGGCAGGGGTAAACACCATATATTTT.

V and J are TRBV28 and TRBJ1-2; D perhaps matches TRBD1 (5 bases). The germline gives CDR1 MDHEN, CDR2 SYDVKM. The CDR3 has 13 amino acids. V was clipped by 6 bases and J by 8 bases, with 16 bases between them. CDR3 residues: CASSHEVGAGYTF. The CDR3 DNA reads TGTGCCAGCAGCCACGAAGTAGGGGCGGGCTACACCTTC.

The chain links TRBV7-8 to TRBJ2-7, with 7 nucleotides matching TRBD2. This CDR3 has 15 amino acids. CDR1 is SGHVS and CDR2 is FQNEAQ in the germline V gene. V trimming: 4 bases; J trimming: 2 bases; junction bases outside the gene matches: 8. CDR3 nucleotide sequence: TGTGCCAGCAGCTCCGCCTCGGGGGGAACCTACGAGCAGTACTTC. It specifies CASSSASGGTYEQYF.

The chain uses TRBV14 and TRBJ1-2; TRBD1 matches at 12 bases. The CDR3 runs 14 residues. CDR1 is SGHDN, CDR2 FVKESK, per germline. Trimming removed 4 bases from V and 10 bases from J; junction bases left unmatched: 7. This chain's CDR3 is CASSRGQGAYLYTF. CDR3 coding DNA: TGTGCCAGCAGCCGGGGACAGGGGGCCTACCTCTACACCTTC.

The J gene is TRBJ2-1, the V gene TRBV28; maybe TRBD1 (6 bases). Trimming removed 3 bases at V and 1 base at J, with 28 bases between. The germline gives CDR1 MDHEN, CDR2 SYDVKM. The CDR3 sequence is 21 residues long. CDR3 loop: CASSLISFLGTWTESYNEQFF. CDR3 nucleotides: TGTGCCAGCAGTTTGATCTCGTTTTTGGGCACTTGGACAGAGTCCTACAATGAGCAGTTCTTC. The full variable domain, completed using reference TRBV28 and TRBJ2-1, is DVKVTQSSRYLVKRTGEKVFLECVQDMDHENMFWYRQDPGLGLRLIYFSYDVKMKEKGDIPEGYSVSREKKERFSLILESASTNQTSMYLCASSLISFLGTWTESYNEQFFGPGTRLTVL.

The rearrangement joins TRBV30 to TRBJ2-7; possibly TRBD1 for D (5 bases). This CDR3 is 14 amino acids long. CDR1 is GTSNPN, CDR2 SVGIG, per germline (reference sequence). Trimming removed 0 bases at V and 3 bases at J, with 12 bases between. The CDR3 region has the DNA TGTGCCTGGAGTGTCGCCGACAGCGTCTACGAGCAGTACTTC. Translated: CAWSVADSVYEQYF.

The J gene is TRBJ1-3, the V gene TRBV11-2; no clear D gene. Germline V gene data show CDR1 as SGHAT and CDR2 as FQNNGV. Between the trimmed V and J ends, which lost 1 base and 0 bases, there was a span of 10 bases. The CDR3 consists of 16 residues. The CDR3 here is CASSLVAISSGNTIYF. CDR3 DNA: TGTGCCAGCAGCTTAGTAGCAATCAGCTCTGGAAACACCATATATTTT. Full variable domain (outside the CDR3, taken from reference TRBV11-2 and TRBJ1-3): EAGVAQSPRYKIIEKRQSVAFWCNPISGHATLYWYQQILGQGPKLLIQFQNNGVVDDSQLPKDRFSAERLKGVDSTLKIQPAKLEDSAVYLCASSLVAISSGNTIYFGEGSWLTVV.

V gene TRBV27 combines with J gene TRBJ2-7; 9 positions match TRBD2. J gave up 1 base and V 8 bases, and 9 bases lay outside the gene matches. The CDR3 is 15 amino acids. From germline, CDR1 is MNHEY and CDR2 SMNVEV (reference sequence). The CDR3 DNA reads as TGTGCCAGCGCCCGCCGGACTAGCGCGTCCTACGAGCAGTACTTC. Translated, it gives CASARRTSASYEQYF.

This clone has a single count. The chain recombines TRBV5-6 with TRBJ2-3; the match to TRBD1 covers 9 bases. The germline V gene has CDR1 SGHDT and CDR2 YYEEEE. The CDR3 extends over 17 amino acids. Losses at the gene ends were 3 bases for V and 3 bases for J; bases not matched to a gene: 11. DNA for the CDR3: TGTGCCAGCAGCTGGACAGGGGACCCCCGACTAACAGATACGCAGTATTTT. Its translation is CASSWTGDPRLTDTQYF.

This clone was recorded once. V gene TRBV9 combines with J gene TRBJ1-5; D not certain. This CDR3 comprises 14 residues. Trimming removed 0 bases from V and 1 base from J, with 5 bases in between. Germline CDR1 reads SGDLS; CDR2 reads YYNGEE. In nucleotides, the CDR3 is TGTGCCAGCAGCGTAGGCAGAAGCAATCAGCCCCAGCATTTT. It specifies CASSVGRSNQPQHF.

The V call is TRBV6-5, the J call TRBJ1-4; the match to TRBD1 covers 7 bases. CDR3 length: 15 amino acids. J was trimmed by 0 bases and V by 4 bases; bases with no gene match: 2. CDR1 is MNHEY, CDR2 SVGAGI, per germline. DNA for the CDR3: TGTGCCAGCAGTTCGCAGGGGGCAACTAATGAAAAACTGTTTTTT. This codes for CASSSQGATNEKLFF.

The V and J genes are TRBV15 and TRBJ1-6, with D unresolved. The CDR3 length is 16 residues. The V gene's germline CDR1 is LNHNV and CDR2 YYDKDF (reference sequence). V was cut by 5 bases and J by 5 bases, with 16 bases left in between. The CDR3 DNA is TGTGCCACCAGCCAGTCGGGGAAATGCGATAATTCACCCCTCCACTTT. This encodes CATSQSGKCDNSPLHF.

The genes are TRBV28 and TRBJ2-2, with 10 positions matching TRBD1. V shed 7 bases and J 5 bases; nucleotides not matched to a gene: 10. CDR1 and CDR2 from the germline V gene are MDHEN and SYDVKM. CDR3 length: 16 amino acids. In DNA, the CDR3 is TGTGCCAGCAAGTTTATTGGGGGACAGGGGACCGGGGAGCTGTTTTTT. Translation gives CASKFIGGQGTGELFF.